The 14 T cell receptor beta chains reported below all come from one sample, sequenced in a study of blood T cell repertoires in COVID-19. Only in-frame clones appear in the TCRdb table, and some are missing; sequencing was by immunoSEQ multiplex PCR. The sample yields around 250,000 clones, around 90% seen once. Sequences were obtained from PBMCs or T cells enriched from blood (not recorded which). The receptors derive from a human donor in a cohort exposed to, infected with or recovered from COVID-19 (not recorded which). The donor label of this sample is uncertain.

The rearrangement joins TRBV7-9 to TRBJ2-1; 7 nucleotides agree with TRBD2. Germline V lookup: CDR1 SEHNR, CDR2 FQNEAQ (reference sequence). The CDR3 extends over 15 amino acids. With V trimmed by 3 bases and J by 9 bases, 11 bases remained unmatched. DNA for the CDR3: TGTGCCAGCAGCTTCCGACTAGCTCAGACTACTGAGCAGTTCTTC. Protein: CASSFRLAQTTEQFF.

This clone was observed once. The chain recombines TRBV7-9 with TRBJ1-6; tentatively, D is TRBD1 (6 bases). This CDR3 spans 14 amino acids. Trimming cost V 3 bases and J 15 bases, with 18 bases left between them. From germline, CDR1 is SEHNR and CDR2 FQNEAQ (reference sequence). This chain's CDR3 is CASSFSSGDQGLHF. As DNA, the CDR3 is TGTGCCAGCAGCTTCAGCTCAGGGGACCAGGGCCTCCACTTT.

V is TRBV19 and J is TRBJ2-2; D unresolved. Germline CDR1 reads LNHDA; CDR2 reads SQIVND (reference sequence). CDR3 size: 18 residues. Trimming cost V 1 base and J 4 bases, with 19 bases left between them. The CDR3 region is CASSIGPLRRVVTGELFF. CDR3 bases: TGTGCCAGTAGTATAGGCCCCCTCCGTCGGGTGGTCACCGGGGAGCTGTTTTTT.

The chain employs TRBV4-1 and TRBJ2-7; the match to TRBD2 covers 7 bases. V dropped 4 bases and J dropped 7; count of bases not matched to a gene: 10. Germline CDR1 reads MGHRA; CDR2 reads YSYEKL. The CDR3 has 14 residues. The CDR3 spells CASSPAPRTREQYF. The CDR3 DNA reads TGCGCCAGCAGCCCTGCACCCCGGACTAGGGAGCAGTACTTC.

The rearrangement uses TRBV7-9 and TRBJ2-3; D uncertain. The CDR3 covers 12 residues. Trimming left V 5 bases short and J 5 bases short, with 8 bases between. From germline, CDR1 is SEHNR and CDR2 FQNEAQ (reference sequence). CDR3 residues: CASSELVDTQYF. The CDR3 coding sequence is TGTGCCAGCAGCGAGCTTGTAGATACGCAGTATTTT.

The rearrangement uses TRBV5-6 and TRBJ2-5; 7 bases align to TRBD1. The germline V gene has CDR1 SGHDT and CDR2 YYEEEE. The CDR3 totals 15 residues. Trimming at V came to 4 bases and at J to 5 bases, leaving 11 bases not matched to a gene. The CDR3 spells CASSHIRGWEETQYF. The CDR3 bases are TGTGCCAGCAGCCATATCAGGGGGTGGGAGGAGACCCAGTACTTC.

Worth noting for this clone: The same CDR3 is also encoded by other DNA sequences in this sample. The V and J genes are TRBV4-3 and TRBJ1-2, with 8 bases matching TRBD1. Germline lookup yields CDR1 LGHNA and CDR2 YSLEER. The V segment lost 3 bases and the J segment 4 bases; nucleotides outside the gene matches: 4. The CDR3 length is 14 residues. DNA of the CDR3: TGCGCCAGCAGCCAGGGCAGGGGGCCCTATGGCTACACCTTC. Translated: CASSQGRGPYGYTF.

The chain is built from TRBV19 and TRBJ2-7; the D gene is possibly TRBD1 (5 bases). Germline V gene lookup returns CDR1 LNHDA and CDR2 SQIVND (reference sequence). V lost 6 bases, J lost 6 bases, and 18 bases lay in between. The CDR3 has 14 amino acids. The CDR3 coding sequence is TGTGCCAGTAGCCCTCAGGGAATATCAGGCGAGCAGTACTTC. This gives the protein CASSPQGISGEQYF.

V is TRBV5-8 and J is TRBJ2-5; no firm D call. Germline V lookup: CDR1 SGHTS, CDR2 YDEGEE. The CDR3 is 15 residues long. The V end lost 4 bases, the J end lost 0 bases, and 13 bases lay between the germline ends. The CDR3, as DNA: TGTGCCAGCAGCCAGCTAACCAGGTACCAAGAGACCCAGTACTTC. Its translation: CASSQLTRYQETQYF.

This clone was recorded once. The chain uses TRBV27 and TRBJ1-6; D unclear. V was shortened by 7 bases and J by 0 bases, with 7 bases between the two germline ends. Germline V lookup: CDR1 MNHEY, CDR2 SMNVEV (reference sequence). CDR3 length: 14 residues. The CDR3 DNA reads as TGTGCCAGCAAGTCTAGCTCCTATAATTCACCCCTCCACTTT. Protein sequence: CASKSSSYNSPLHF.

The rearrangement uses TRBV3-1 (or the pseudogene TRBV3-2) and TRBJ1-2, with TRBD1 identical over 7 bases. The CDR3 sequence is 13 residues long. V lost 3 bases to trimming and J lost 7 bases; unmatched junction nucleotides: 5. The germline V gene has CDR1 LGHDT and CDR2 YNNKEL (reference sequence). The CDR3 DNA sequence: TGTGCCAGCAGCCATGAGGGGGCATCTGGCTACACCTTC. It specifies CASSHEGASGYTF.

The V and J genes are TRBV2 and TRBJ1-2, with TRBD1 as a possible D gene (5 bases). Germline V gene lookup returns CDR1 SNHLY and CDR2 FYNNEI. This CDR3 has 14 amino acids. Trimming left V 4 bases short and J 5 bases short, with 14 bases between. CDR3 region: CASSGKGFSYGYTF. The CDR3 DNA reads as TGTGCCAGCAGTGGGAAGGGGTTCTCTTATGGCTACACCTTC.

The chain employs TRBV5-6 and TRBJ2-7; 10 nucleotides line up with TRBD1. V dropped 0 bases and J dropped 3; count of bases not matched to a gene: 0. The germline gives CDR1 SGHDT, CDR2 YYEEEE. The CDR3 runs 14 residues. This chain's CDR3 is CASSLGTGGYEQYF. CDR3 nucleotides: TGTGCCAGCAGCTTGGGGACAGGGGGCTACGAGCAGTACTTC.

V is TRBV14 and J is TRBJ2-2; 7 nucleotides align to TRBD2. V lost 1 base, J lost 5 bases, and 7 bases stayed unmatched. CDR3 length: 16 amino acids. Germline-derived CDR1 and CDR2 are SGHDN and FVKESK. The CDR3 coding sequence is TGTGCCAGCAGCCAAGGAGTCCCCGGGAGGACCGGGGAGCTGTTTTTT. It translates to CASSQGVPGRTGELFF. Full variable domain (missing parts from reference TRBV14 and TRBJ2-2): EAGVTQFPSHSVIEKGQTVTLRCDPISGHDNLYWYRRVMGKEIKFLLHFVKESKQDESGMPNNRFLAERTGGTYSTLKVQPAELEDSGVYFCASSQGVPGRTGELFFGEGSRLTVL.